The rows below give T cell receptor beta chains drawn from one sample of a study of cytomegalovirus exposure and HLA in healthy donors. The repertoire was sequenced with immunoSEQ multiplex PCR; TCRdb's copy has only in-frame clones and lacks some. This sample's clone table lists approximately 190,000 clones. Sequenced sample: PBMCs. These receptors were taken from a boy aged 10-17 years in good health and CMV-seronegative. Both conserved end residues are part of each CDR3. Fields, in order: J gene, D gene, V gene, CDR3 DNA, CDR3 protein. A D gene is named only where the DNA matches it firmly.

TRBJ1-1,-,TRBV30,TGTGCCTGGGGCCGGGGGTTCACTGAAGCTTTCTTT,CAWGRGFTEAFF
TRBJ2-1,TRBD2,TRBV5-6,TGTGCCAGCAGCTTTGTTGGACTAGCGGGGGGCCCAACGGGGGAGCAGTTCTTC,CASSFVGLAGGPTGEQFF
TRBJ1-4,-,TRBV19,TGTGCCACCCTCAAGCGGCACGAAAAACTGTTTTTT,CATLKRHEKLFF
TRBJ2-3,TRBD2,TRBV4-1,TGCGCCAGCAGCCAAACTTCCGAGGGCGGGGGATGGTTAAATACGCAGTATTTT,CASSQTSEGGGWLNTQYF
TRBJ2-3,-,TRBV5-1,TGCGCCAGCAGCTTAATTCTCGGTGAGGATACGCAGTATTTT,CASSLILGEDTQYF
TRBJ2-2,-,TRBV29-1,TGCAGCGGGCTAGAGACGAACACCGGGGAGCTGTTTTTT,CSGLETNTGELFF
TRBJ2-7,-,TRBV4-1,TGCGCCAGCAGCCAGGGAGGAGTTGGGGGGTACGAGCAGTACTTC,CASSQGGVGGYEQYF
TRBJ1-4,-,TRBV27,TGTGCCAGCAGTTCCACACAGGGACCCCCCCCCACTAATGAAAAACTGTTTTTT,CASSSTQGPPPTNEKLFF
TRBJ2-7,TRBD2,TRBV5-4,TGTGCCAGCAGGGATCGGGCTAGCGGCTACTCCTACGAGCAGTACTTC,CASRDRASGYSYEQYF
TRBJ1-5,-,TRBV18,TGTGCCAGCTCCCAGAATAGCAATCAGCCCCAGCATTTT,CASSQNSNQPQHF
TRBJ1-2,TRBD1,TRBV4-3,TGCGCCAGCAGCGATCGACAGGGGGCCGGGGGCTACACCTTC,CASSDRQGAGGYTF
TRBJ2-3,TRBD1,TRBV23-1,TGCGCCAGCAGTCAATCGGACAGGGTGACAGATACGCAGTATTTT,CASSQSDRVTDTQYF
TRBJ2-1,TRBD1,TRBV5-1,TGCGCCAGCAGCTCAGGACAGGGTAACAATGAGCAGTTCTTC,CASSSGQGNNEQFF
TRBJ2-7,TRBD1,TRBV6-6,TGTGCCAGCAGCTCTGGACAGGAGCACGAGCAGTACTTC,CASSSGQEHEQYF
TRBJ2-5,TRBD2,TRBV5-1,TGCGCCAGCAGCTTGGCCAGAGCGGGGTATGAGACCCAGTACTTC,CASSLARAGYETQYF
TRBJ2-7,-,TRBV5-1,TGCGCCAGCAGCCGCTACAGCTACGAGCAGTACTTC,CASSRYSYEQYF
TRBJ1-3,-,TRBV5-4,TGTGCCAGCAGCCTGGCAGGGGACACCATATATTTT,CASSLAGDTIYF
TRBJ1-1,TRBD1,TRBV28,TGTGCCAGCAGTCACAGAGGGACAGGAGAGAACACTGAAGCTTTCTTT,CASSHRGTGENTEAFF
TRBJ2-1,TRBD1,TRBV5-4,TGTGCCAGCAGCGAGTTACCGGGACAGGGTTACAATGAGCAGTTCTTC,CASSELPGQGYNEQFF
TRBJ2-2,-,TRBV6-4,TGTGCCAGCAGTGATTCCGTTTCCGGGGAGCTGTTTTTT,CASSDSVSGELFF
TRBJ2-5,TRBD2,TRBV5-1,TGCGCCAGCAGCTTGGGACTAGCGGCCCAAGAGACCCAGTACTTC,CASSLGLAAQETQYF
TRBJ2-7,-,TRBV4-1,TGCGCCAGCAGCCAACCTCTGGCGGGTTCGAACTACGAGCAGTACTTC,CASSQPLAGSNYEQYF
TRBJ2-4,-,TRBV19,TGTGCCAGTAGTATATCAGGGGTTGTCGCCAAAAACATTCAGTACTTC,CASSISGVVAKNIQYF
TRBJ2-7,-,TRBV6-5,TGTGCCAGCAGTGAACAGGGTTCCTACGAGCAGTACTTC,CASSEQGSYEQYF
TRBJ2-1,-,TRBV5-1,TGCGCCAGCAGCACGGCCTCCGGGGGTCGCGATGAGCAGTTCTTC,CASSTASGGRDEQFF
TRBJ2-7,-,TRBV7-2,TGTGCCAGCAGCTTAGGGGCACTTTACGAGCAGTACTTC,CASSLGALYEQYF
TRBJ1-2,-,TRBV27,TGTGCCAGCAGTCCCTCGACAGCTTACTATGGCTACACCTTC,CASSPSTAYYGYTF
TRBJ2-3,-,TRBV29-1,TGCAGCGCACAGCAGATTTCTAGCACAGATACGCAGTATTTT,CSAQQISSTDTQYF
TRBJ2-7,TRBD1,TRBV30,TGTGCCTGGAGTCCTAGACAGGGCTCCTACGAGCAGTACTTC,CAWSPRQGSYEQYF
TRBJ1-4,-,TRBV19,TGTGCCAGTAGTGCCCCCTTCGGGGAGATGTTTTTT,CASSAPFGEMFF
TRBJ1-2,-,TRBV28,TGTGCCAGCAGTTTATTGCTTCCCGACTCCGATAACTATGGCTACACCTTC,CASSLLLPDSDNYGYTF
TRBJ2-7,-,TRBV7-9,TGTGCCAGCAGCTTCGAGATCACGTACGAGCAGTACTTC,CASSFEITYEQYF